These T cell receptor beta chains were read from a single sample in a study of early T cells in non-severe SARS-CoV-2 infection. TCRdb independently ran MiXCR on the 5' RACE reads; one entry per CDR3 protein. The sample lists approximately 77,000 distinct CDR3 sequences, roughly 15% occurring once. The sequenced sample consisted of whole blood. The receptor source for this set is an adult who was a healthcare worker with PCR-confirmed SARS-CoV-2 infection or an uninfected control (not recorded which). Each CDR3 is given with its conserved first and last residue. Fields, in order: D gene, CDR3 length, J gene, V gene, clone size, CDR3 DNA, CDR3 protein. D genes are given only for firm matches. Clone size is not always given. Where it is, it says once, few, many or a class for expanded clones.

D: -; length: 14; J: TRBJ2-1; V: TRBV7-8; size: -; DNA: TGTGCCAGCCACGGCCGTCAGGGTGGCGCTGAGCAGTTCTTC; CDR3: CASHGRQGGAEQFF
D: -; length: 15; J: TRBJ2-7; V: TRBV7-9; size: -; DNA: TGTGCCAGCAGCTTCCGGGACGGCCTCGCCTACGAGCAGTACTTC; CDR3: CASSFRDGLAYEQYF
D: -; length: 16; J: TRBJ2-7; V: TRBV21-1; size: few; DNA: TGTGCCAGCAGCATACGGACAGGGGAGATTAAAGCCGAGCAGTACTTC; CDR3: CASSIRTGEIKAEQYF
D: -; length: 17; J: TRBJ2-2; V: TRBV7-3; size: -; DNA: TGTGCCAGCAGCTTAATTGGGGACACCGCGAACACCGGGGAGCTGTTTTTT; CDR3: CASSLIGDTANTGELFF
D: -; length: 16; J: TRBJ1-4; V: TRBV18; size: -; DNA: TGTGCCAGCTCACCCGCCTATGTTGCAACTAATGAAAAACTGTTTTTT; CDR3: CASSPAYVATNEKLFF
D: TRBD1; length: 13; J: TRBJ2-7; V: TRBV28; size: -; DNA: TGTGCCAGCAGTTTAACCGGGACAGGGGTGGCGTACTTC; CDR3: CASSLTGTGVAYF
D: -; length: 15; J: TRBJ1-5; V: TRBV27; size: -; DNA: TGTGCCAGCAGTTCCGGCCTCACCCCCAATCAGCCCCAGCATTTT; CDR3: CASSSGLTPNQPQHF
D: -; length: 15; J: TRBJ2-1; V: TRBV5-1; size: few; DNA: TGCGCCAGCAGCTTACCCGGGCCATCCGAGGATGAGCAGTTCTTC; CDR3: CASSLPGPSEDEQFF
D: -; length: 13; J: TRBJ1-5; V: TRBV4-1; size: few; DNA: TGCGCCAGCAGCCAAGAAATCCAGCAGCCCCAGCATTTT; CDR3: CASSQEIQQPQHF
D: TRBD1; length: 16; J: TRBJ2-5; V: TRBV11-3; size: -; DNA: TGTGCCAGCAGCTTATGGGGGACAGGGGTAGGAGAGACCCAGTACTTC; CDR3: CASSLWGTGVGETQYF
D: -; length: 16; J: TRBJ2-5; V: TRBV7-9; size: few; DNA: TGTGCCAGCAGCTATGGATCCCGGGACTACCAAGAGACCCAGTACTTC; CDR3: CASSYGSRDYQETQYF
D: TRBD2; length: 13; J: TRBJ2-7; V: TRBV20-1; size: few; DNA: TGCAGTGCTAGAGAGACTAGCGAAGGCGAGCAGTACTTC; CDR3: CSARETSEGEQYF
D: -; length: 14; J: TRBJ2-7; V: TRBV10-3; size: few; DNA: TGTGCCACAGGACTAGCCCAGGGGGCCTACGAGCAGTACTTC; CDR3: CATGLAQGAYEQYF
D: TRBD2; length: 15; J: TRBJ2-1; V: TRBV6-1; size: -; DNA: TGTGCCACCCTAGGGGCGGGAGTAATCAACAATGAGCAGTTCTTC; CDR3: CATLGAGVINNEQFF
D: TRBD1; length: 13; J: TRBJ2-3; V: TRBV5-6; size: -; DNA: TGTGCCAGCAGCTTGGCCGGGACAGCGGACCCGTATTTT; CDR3: CASSLAGTADPYF
D: TRBD2; length: 18; J: TRBJ2-7; V: TRBV27; size: -; DNA: TGTGCCAGCAGTCCCAGTAGCGGGAGGGCCTACTTCTCCTACGAGCAGTACTTC; CDR3: CASSPSSGRAYFSYEQYF
D: -; length: 16; J: TRBJ2-1; V: TRBV7-2; size: -; DNA: TGTGCCAGCAGCTTAACTGATATTAGACAGAGAGGGGAGCAGTTCTTC; CDR3: CASSLTDIRQRGEQFF
D: -; length: 14; J: TRBJ1-2; V: TRBV7-9; size: -; DNA: TGTGCCAGCAGCTTAGTTGGGGGTAACTATGGCTACACCTTC; CDR3: CASSLVGGNYGYTF
D: TRBD1; length: 18; J: TRBJ1-2; V: TRBV7-9; size: few; DNA: TGTGCCAGCAGCCTACCCCAAGACTGGACAGGGCCTAACTATGGCTACACCTTC; CDR3: CASSLPQDWTGPNYGYTF
D: -; length: 13; J: TRBJ2-2; V: TRBV20-1; size: few; DNA: TGCAGTGCTAGCGGGAGTGGGTCCGGGGAGCTGTTTTTT; CDR3: CSASGSGSGELFF
D: -; length: 12; J: TRBJ1-6; V: TRBV28; size: few; DNA: TGTGCCAGCAGTCCCACCCGGTCACCCCTCCACTTT; CDR3: CASSPTRSPLHF
D: -; length: 15; J: TRBJ1-2; V: TRBV14; size: few; DNA: TGTGCCAGCAGCCAAGATCTTTCAGGGAGAGGAGGCTACACCTTC; CDR3: CASSQDLSGRGGYTF
D: TRBD1; length: 14; J: TRBJ2-3; V: TRBV19; size: -; DNA: TGTGCCAGTAGGTCACAGGGGGCATGGAATACGCAGTATTTT; CDR3: CASRSQGAWNTQYF
D: -; length: 14; J: TRBJ1-3; V: TRBV20-1; size: few; DNA: TGCAGTGCCTTAAAGGCAGGGTCTGGAAACACCATATATTTT; CDR3: CSALKAGSGNTIYF
D: -; length: 16; J: TRBJ2-5; V: TRBV7-2; size: -; DNA: TGTGCCAGCAGCTTAATAGCTAGATCTACCTCAGAGACCCAGTACTTC; CDR3: CASSLIARSTSETQYF
D: -; length: 16; J: TRBJ1-6; V: TRBV7-9; size: -; DNA: TGTGCCAGCAGCTTCACCGGGACACCCTATAATTCACCCCTCCACTTT; CDR3: CASSFTGTPYNSPLHF
D: TRBD1; length: 14; J: TRBJ1-5; V: TRBV2; size: many; DNA: TGTGCCAGCAGCAGGACAGGTCTCAATCAGCCCCAGCATTTT; CDR3: CASSRTGLNQPQHF
D: -; length: 13; J: TRBJ2-7; V: TRBV3-1; size: -; DNA: TGTGCCAGCAGCCAAGATCTGGAGTACGAGCAGTACTTC; CDR3: CASSQDLEYEQYF
D: -; length: 13; J: TRBJ2-7; V: TRBV5-1; size: -; DNA: TGCGCCAGCCAAGAAGACACCTCCTACGAGCAGTACTTC; CDR3: CASQEDTSYEQYF
D: -; length: 12; J: TRBJ1-5; V: TRBV7-9; size: few; DNA: TGTGCCACCGACCTCTATGGGGGGCCCCAGCATTTT; CDR3: CATDLYGGPQHF
D: TRBD1; length: 15; J: TRBJ2-5; V: TRBV25-1; size: -; DNA: TGTGCCAGCAGTCCCCCGGGACAGGGGCAAGAGACCCAGTACTTC; CDR3: CASSPPGQGQETQYF
D: -; length: 14; J: TRBJ1-2; V: TRBV19; size: few; DNA: TGTGCCAGTAGTATAGATGGGCGAGGGGCCGGCTACACCTTC; CDR3: CASSIDGRGAGYTF
D: -; length: 14; J: TRBJ2-1; V: TRBV19; size: -; DNA: TGTGCCAGTAGTATAGGTATCCGAAGCAATGAGCAGTTCTTC; CDR3: CASSIGIRSNEQFF
D: TRBD2; length: 16; J: TRBJ2-1; V: TRBV5-1; size: -; DNA: TGCGCCAGCAGCTTGATTACTAGCGGGAGGGTTAATGAGCAGTTCTTC; CDR3: CASSLITSGRVNEQFF
D: TRBD1; length: 15; J: TRBJ1-5; V: TRBV2; size: -; DNA: TGTGCCAGCAGATGGACAGGGGGAGGCAATCAGCCCCAGCATTTT; CDR3: CASRWTGGGNQPQHF
D: -; length: 12; J: TRBJ2-5; V: TRBV11-2; size: few; DNA: TGTGCCAGCAGCTTAGATCTCAAGACCCAGTACTTC; CDR3: CASSLDLKTQYF
D: -; length: 13; J: TRBJ2-1; V: TRBV2; size: -; DNA: TGTGCCAGCGACGCCGGACTGAACAATGAGCAGTTCTTC; CDR3: CASDAGLNNEQFF
D: -; length: 11; J: TRBJ2-7; V: TRBV28; size: many; DNA: TGTGCCAGCAGTTCGCGGTACGAGCAGTACTTC; CDR3: CASSSRYEQYF
D: -; length: 17; J: TRBJ2-2; V: TRBV7-6; size: once; DNA: TGTGCCAGCAGCTTATTCCCCCGGACAGACAACACCGGGGAGCTGTTTTTT; CDR3: CASSLFPRTDNTGELFF
D: -; length: 15; J: TRBJ2-3; V: TRBV5-1; size: few; DNA: TGCGCCAGCAGATTTACCTGGGACAGCACAGATACGCAGTATTTT; CDR3: CASRFTWDSTDTQYF
D: TRBD1; length: 16; J: TRBJ1-2; V: TRBV9; size: few; DNA: TGTGCCAGCAGCGCCTTCGACAGGGGGCTGGACTATGGCTACACCTTC; CDR3: CASSAFDRGLDYGYTF
D: TRBD2; length: 16; J: TRBJ2-3; V: TRBV7-9; size: many; DNA: TGTGCCAGCAGCTTGGGACTAGCGGGACGCGTAGATACGCAGTATTTT; CDR3: CASSLGLAGRVDTQYF
D: -; length: 17; J: TRBJ2-1; V: TRBV7-6; size: few; DNA: TGTGCCAGCAGCTCAAGAGGACAGGGGACTAGGGCCAATGAGCAGTTCTTC; CDR3: CASSSRGQGTRANEQFF
D: -; length: 13; J: TRBJ2-7; V: TRBV27; size: -; DNA: TGTGCCAGCAGTTCCCTAGCGCCATACGAGCAGTACTTC; CDR3: CASSSLAPYEQYF
D: TRBD1; length: 15; J: TRBJ2-7; V: TRBV28; size: -; DNA: TGTGCCAGCAGTTTCATAGGGACAGGAGGCCACGAGCAGTACTTC; CDR3: CASSFIGTGGHEQYF
D: TRBD2; length: 17; J: TRBJ2-2; V: TRBV7-9; size: many; DNA: TGTGCCAGCAGCTTAAGTCTGGGTAGCGGGAGCACCGGGGAGCTGTTTTTT; CDR3: CASSLSLGSGSTGELFF
D: TRBD1; length: 15; J: TRBJ1-6; V: TRBV7-2; size: -; DNA: TGTGCCAGCAGCTCCACAGGGGGCGCCCGGTCACCCCTCCACTTT; CDR3: CASSSTGGARSPLHF
D: TRBD1; length: 15; J: TRBJ2-5; V: TRBV12-3/TRBV12-4; size: few; DNA: TGTGCCAGCAGTCCGGGACAGGGGGCTTTTGAGACCCAGTACTTC; CDR3: CASSPGQGAFETQYF
D: TRBD1; length: 15; J: TRBJ1-5; V: TRBV19; size: few; DNA: TGTGCCAGTAGACACGAGGACAGGGGGGGTCAGCCCCAGCATTTT; CDR3: CASRHEDRGGQPQHF
D: -; length: 13; J: TRBJ2-5; V: TRBV29-1; size: -; DNA: TGCAGCGTTGAAGGGCGGCGAGAAGAGACCCAGTACTTC; CDR3: CSVEGRREETQYF
D: TRBD1; length: 17; J: TRBJ1-3; V: TRBV28; size: many; DNA: TGTGCCAGCAGGGGTGGACAGGGAACGCGGTCTGGAAACACCATATATTTT; CDR3: CASRGGQGTRSGNTIYF
D: TRBD1; length: 16; J: TRBJ2-7; V: TRBV9; size: few; DNA: TGTGCCAGCAGCGTAGCCGTCACAGGGGACAATGGCGAGCAGTACTTC; CDR3: CASSVAVTGDNGEQYF
D: -; length: 11; J: TRBJ1-1; V: TRBV11-2; size: -; DNA: TGTGCCAGCGTGGGAGGCACTGAAGCTTTCTTT; CDR3: CASVGGTEAFF
D: TRBD2; length: 16; J: TRBJ2-1; V: TRBV4-1; size: -; DNA: TGCGCCAGCAGCCAAGAAACTAGCGGGGTCAGGGATGAGCAGTTCTTC; CDR3: CASSQETSGVRDEQFF
D: -; length: 13; J: TRBJ2-3; V: TRBV6-1; size: -; DNA: TGTGCCAGCAGGAAAGTCCTGACAGATACGCAGTATTTT; CDR3: CASRKVLTDTQYF
D: TRBD1; length: 16; J: TRBJ1-6; V: TRBV27; size: few; DNA: TGTGCCACCTCACAGGGGGTCCTAGGCGGGTCTTCACCCCTCCACTTT; CDR3: CATSQGVLGGSSPLHF
D: TRBD1; length: 15; J: TRBJ2-1; V: TRBV27; size: few; DNA: TGTGCCAGCAGTTTACTACAGGGGGCCTACAATGAGCAGTTCTTC; CDR3: CASSLLQGAYNEQFF
D: -; length: 13; J: TRBJ1-5; V: TRBV7-8; size: many; DNA: TGTGCCAGCAGCTTAAGGGGAAATCAGCCCCAGCATTTT; CDR3: CASSLRGNQPQHF
D: -; length: 16; J: TRBJ1-4; V: TRBV13; size: -; DNA: TGTGCCAGCAGCTTAGGGTTCCCGGAACCGGGGGAAAAACTGTTTTTT; CDR3: CASSLGFPEPGEKLFF